The sequence of this T cell receptor beta chain was determined in a study of regulatory T cells in long-lasting Graves disease (dated by TCRdb to about 2021). Study-level background: Antithyroid drugs had been taken for less than 3 months by newly diagnosed Graves' disease patients. Peripheral blood TCR sequencing and RNA sequencing compared persistent Graves' disease patients with newly diagnosed Graves' disease patients. The study was registered as a clinical trial and conducted in China. A total of some 33 samples were covered by TCR sequencing, comprising some 13 persistent and around 20 newly diagnosed Graves' disease patients. The research as a whole found: Because the primary lesion, thyroid tissue, could not be accessed, the study looked at peripheral blood alone. A larger number of public clonotypes was shared among persistent patients (approximately 3,000) than among newly diagnosed patients (around 880). Only the TCR beta chain was sequenced and analyzed. Persistent disease showed preferential use of TRBV28, TRBJ1-2 and TRBJ2-5, whereas newly diagnosed disease favored TRBV20-1 and TRBJ2-1. The authors noted that the small sample size was a limitation that may lower accuracy. Lower TCR Shannon entropy and fewer highly expanded clones were observed in persistent Graves' disease patients than in newly diagnosed patients, which suggested clonal expansion.

The protocol used for the library was multiplex PCR. The reads were generated on an Illumina HiSeq 4000. iRepertoire HTBI primers and Arm-PCR amplification of CDR3 regions were used to construct TCR beta libraries. PCR products were gel purified before sequencing. Concerning the study's data processing: Across samples, 60 to 70 TRBV and 13 to 15 TRBJ segments were identified and used for gene usage analysis of CDR3 amino acid clonotypes. COPE and FqMerger were used to merge the filtered high-quality paired reads into contigs. BLAST was used to align contigs to IMGT TRBV, TRBD and TRBJ reference genes, and CDR3 was defined according to IMGT. Any clonotype with a frequency above 0.1% was classified as a highly expanded clone. Repertoire diversity was measured by Shannon entropy, and V-J evenness by the Gini coefficient. A clonotype was considered public if more than one individual shared it. TCRdb reanalyzed the raw reads on its own, using fastp at Q25 for trimming and MiXCR for clone calling, and kept in-frame beta chains. Merged by CDR3 protein, the rows form single entries marked with the most common genes and DNA. In this record, the V and J calls reflect TCRdb's handling and not the investigators' own analysis. Within this sample are hundreds of thousands of distinct CDR3 sequences, with approximately 15% of them counted one time only. Of the sample, 30% is held by the ten largest clones.

The CDR3 sequence holds 14 residues, the cysteine and phenylalanine included. The DNA shown is the 42-base CDR3, in frame from base 1. The sample's time point label is to be understood as: newly diagnosed GD, antithyroid drugs for less than 3 months. RNA was extracted from PBMCs in TRIzol for both TCR sequencing and RNA sequencing. The diagnosis of Graves' disease was made according to American Thyroid Association guidelines. Patients for the study were recruited at an endocrinology department in Xi'an, China. From each patient, 7.5 to 10 milliliters of peripheral blood was collected into an EDTA anticoagulant tube. Ficoll Paque Plus density gradient separation was used to isolate PBMCs, and no further T cell sorting was done. RNA quality was checked with an Agilent 2100 Bioanalyzer and agarose gel, and concentration with a NanoDrop 2000. This clonotype was detected a few times. Its antigen remains undetermined. A junction boundary mismatches the germline segment, possibly from a read error.

Separately, the same data were catalogued under a study of T cells in Graves' hyperthyroidism and ophthalmopathy. From the second report: Stable Graves' hyperthyroidism was defined as no progression to ophthalmopathy during 18 months of follow-up. Hyperthyroidism patients were aged 18 to 65 years and newly diagnosed, with disease duration of less than 2 months. Exclusion was applied to patients with uncontrolled infections, other autoimmune diseases, pregnancy or lactation. Clinical symptoms, serum thyroxine and TRAb, thyroid ultrasound, and orbital computed tomography formed the basis for the diagnoses. For the first round of RT-PCR on the TCR CDR3, the HTBI primer set was used together with the Qiagen OneStep RT-PCR kit. Most expanded thyroid clonotypes (frequency above 0.001) were also found in blood, which suggests that blood repertoires may mirror thyroid immune responses. A 13 V-J signature model separated ophthalmopathy from stable hyperthyroidism, with around 88% sensitivity and approximately 81% specificity in cross-validation and 80%/75% in testing. During validation, the model predicted progression to ophthalmopathy a median of roughly six months ahead of onset, with around 65% sensitivity and roughly 72% specificity. TCR V-J signatures able to tell the groups apart were searched for in a discovery cohort of approximately 95 patients, of whom 43 had Graves' ophthalmopathy and 55 to 65 had stable Graves' hyperthyroidism. Prospective prediction of ophthalmopathy was tested in an independent validation cohort of 18 to 20 hyperthyroidism patients and 15 to 17 patients who later progressed to ophthalmopathy. The 100 or so discovery patients were randomly divided into training and test sets at a 7:3 ratio. In addition, the study compared T-cell repertoires in thyroid tissue and in blood from roughly 6 Graves' hyperthyroidism patients. Once sampling was done, hyperthyroidism patients were given methimazole at a starting dose of 30 mg daily, whereas ophthalmopathy patients were given high-dose intravenous methylprednisolone. Libraries were constructed in a second round of multiplex PCR, after which size selection and purification were performed. Libraries were sequenced paired-end with 100 bp reads on an Illumina HiSeq2000. Raw data were processed with SOAPnuke, discarding reads with adapters, uncalled bases, mean Phred below 15, or no exact constant-primer or identifier match. High-quality paired reads were merged with COPE v1.2.5, and unique nucleotide sequences were defined as clonotypes. MiTCR v1.1 was used to align clonotypes to the IMGT TRBV, TRBD and TRBJ reference segments. Only V-J combinations with frequency above 0.0001, covering approximately 99% of repertoires, were analysed. The TCS score was defined as F50 (clonal expansion) divided by E x V (chaos), with BLOSUM62-based TCRdist calculated between CDR3 peptides within each V-J. Welch's t-statistics and random forest reduced approximately 520 V-J features to about 13, which were used in a naive Bayes classifier (R e1071). No statistical method was used to fix the sample size in advance, and group allocation was not hidden from the investigators. According to the paper, TCR Vbeta CDR3 sequencing was carried out on about 140 peripheral blood samples, which came from over 40 ophthalmopathy, approximately 78 hyperthyroidism and about 17 progressor patients.

The material was peripheral blood mononuclear cells (PBMCs), obtained at new diagnosis, from a patient treated with antithyroid drugs. This sequence uses TRBV12-3 or TRBV12-4 and TRBJ2-2; 8 middle bases align to TRBD1. This receptor was taken from a man aged 40-49 years with Graves disease. Donor details come from another sample of the same person, matched by shared clones. CDR3 reads: CASRDRAGTGGLFF. The nucleotide sequence reads TGTGCCAGCAGGGACAGGGCCGGCACCGGGGGGCTGTTTTTT.